This T cell receptor beta chain was recovered during a study of T cells in Graves' hyperthyroidism and ophthalmopathy. Amplification targeted TCR beta CDR3 regions from RNA transcripts. The TCR CDR3 first-round RT-PCR relied on the HTBI primer set. One entry per CDR3 protein results from TCRdb running MiXCR on the multiplex PCR reads. The table has over 650,000 distinct CDR3 sequences, over 40% seen once. Sequencing was carried out using peripheral blood or thyroid tissue (not recorded which). This TCR came from an adult man with Graves' disease, either hyperthyroidism or ophthalmopathy (not recorded which).

CDR3 nucleotide sequence: TGTGCCAGCAGGGGGGGCAGTGTAGTCAATTCACCCCTCCACTTT. Translating gives CASRGGSVVNSPLHF. V and J are TRBV12-3 or TRBV12-4 and TRBJ1-6; a possible D gene is TRBD1 (6 bases). Between the trimmed V and J ends, which lost 6 bases and 7 bases, there was a span of 16 bases. The CDR3 consists of 15 residues.